Here is one T cell receptor beta chain with its context. No antigen is known for it. Per-nucleotide qualities are absent, and no much larger clonotype sits a single base away. TCR beta CDR3 regions were amplified from RNA transcripts. The TCR CDR3 was subjected to a first round of RT-PCR using the HTBI primer set and the Qiagen OneStep RT-PCR kit. The libraries were constructed in a second round of multiplex PCR and then size-selected and purified. Sequencing of the libraries was done on an Illumina HiSeq2000 using paired-end 100 bp reads. The study's processing was this. Raw data were processed with SOAPnuke, discarding reads with adapters, uncalled bases, mean Phred below 15, or no exact constant-primer or identifier match. High-quality paired reads were merged using COPE v1.2.5, and each unique nucleotide sequence was defined as a clonotype. MiTCR v1.1 was used to align the clonotypes against IMGT TRBV, TRBD and TRBJ reference segments. Analysis was restricted to V-J combinations with a frequency above 0.0001, which covered just over 98% of repertoires. The TCS score was defined as the ratio of F50 (clonal expansion) to E x V (chaos), calculated using BLOSUM62-based TCRdist between CDR3 peptides within each V-J. Welch's t-statistics and random forest reduced roughly 500 V-J features to 13, which were used in a naive Bayes classifier (R e1071). TCRdb ran its own pipeline on the public reads, namely fastp trimming at Q25 and MiXCR clone calling, and kept in-frame beta chains. When rows share a CDR3 protein, they turn into one entry using the most common DNA and genes. The V and J calls were not made by the authors but by TCRdb's processing. Within this sample are roughly 130,000 distinct CDR3 sequences, with roughly 23% of them counted one time only. The ten largest clones take up around 69% of the sample.

Hyperthyroidism patients were newly diagnosed, had a disease duration of under 2 months, and were aged 18 to 65 years. The study excluded patients with uncontrolled infections, other autoimmune diseases, pregnancy or lactation. Diagnoses were established on the basis of clinical symptoms, serum thyroxine and TRAb, thyroid ultrasound, and orbital computed tomography. Blood from progressor patients was collected at the time of first diagnosis with hyperthyroidism, before any ophthalmopathy symptoms had appeared. Ficoll-Paque density gradient centrifugation was used to isolate PBMCs from around 10 ml of fresh peripheral blood. Patients classed as progressors first received a Graves' hyperthyroidism diagnosis and then went on to develop ophthalmopathy during follow-up. Total RNA was extracted with Trizol reagent, and quality was checked on an Agilent 2100 Bioanalyzer. This sample is drawn from a study of T cells in Graves' hyperthyroidism and ophthalmopathy (dated by TCRdb to the late 2010s). About the full investigation: Peripheral blood samples were taken at initial diagnosis, before any treatment was given. A discovery cohort of about 100 patients, about 44 with Graves' ophthalmopathy and over 55 with stable Graves' hyperthyroidism, was used to find distinguishing TCR V-J signatures. Prospective prediction of ophthalmopathy was tested in an independent validation cohort of 18 to 20 hyperthyroidism patients and roughly 16 patients who later progressed to ophthalmopathy. The approximately 100 discovery patients were randomly divided into training and test sets at a 7:3 ratio. In addition, the study compared T-cell repertoires in thyroid tissue and in blood from five or six Graves' hyperthyroidism patients. After blood sampling, hyperthyroidism patients were treated with methimazole at a starting dose of 30 mg daily, and ophthalmopathy patients were treated with high-dose intravenous methylprednisolone. The paper reports TCR Vbeta CDR3 sequencing of about 140 peripheral blood samples: some 41 ophthalmopathy, about 75 hyperthyroidism and around 17 progressor patients. Results the study describes overall, beyond this receptor: During validation, the model predicted progression to ophthalmopathy a median of approximately 6.5 months ahead of onset, with around 70% sensitivity and about 72% specificity. Sample size was not statistically predetermined, and investigators were not blinded to group allocation. Most expanded thyroid clonotypes (frequency above 0.001) were also detected in blood, a finding suggesting that blood repertoires may reflect thyroid immune responses. A 13 V-J signature model separated ophthalmopathy from stable hyperthyroidism, with over 85% sensitivity and 81% to 83% specificity in cross-validation and 80%/75% in testing.

The CDR3 spans 18 residues, from the cysteine through the phenylalanine. Here the CDR3 DNA is all that survives: 54 bases in frame from base 1. The V end gives up 6 bases and the J end 5 bases, leaving 10 bases in the junction not matched to a gene. Sequencing used blood. The source of this sequence is a woman in her forties or fifties with Graves' hyperthyroidism that later progressed to Graves' ophthalmopathy. The chain is made from TRBV12-3 or TRBV12-4 and TRBJ2-2, and TRBD2 aligns with 15 junction nucleotides. The DNA sequence reads TGTGCCAGCAGCCAAACTCTCGGACTAGCGGGAGGGACCGGGGAGCTGTTTTTT. Translated, it reads CASSQTLGLAGGTGELFF.